This T cell receptor beta chain comes out of a study of OX40 agonist ivuxolimab in advanced cancers. Turning to the study itself: The drug used for patients, ivuxolimab, was an agonistic anti-OX40 (CD134) antibody. A partial response was reached by three patients: one with hepatocellular carcinoma and two with cutaneous melanoma. Study observations and caveats: Expanded clones were, on average, more numerous among CD8+ T cells than CD4+.

As to this clone: Its antigen is unknown.

Sequencing was performed with immunoSEQ multiplex PCR; in TCRdb, only in-frame clones are kept and a portion is missing. The data show tens of thousands of clones, almost 85% seen once. The CDR3 extends over 14 amino acids. The germline V gene has CDR1 SQVTM and CDR2 ANQGSEA. Germline trimming cut 6 bases from V and 2 bases from J; bases unmatched to any gene: 6. The chain combines TRBV29-1 with TRBJ2-3, with 9 bases that match TRBD2. The TCR sequence derives from an adult with an advanced solid tumor such as melanoma, head and neck, liver or kidney cancer. Specimen: CD4+ or CD8+ T cells sorted from blood, collected in a trial of the OX40 agonist ivuxolimab. CDR3 sequence (DNA): TGCAGCGTGGCCGTAGCGGGGGCCACAGATACGCAGTATTTT. Amino acid sequence: CSVAVAGATDTQYF.